The entry that follows covers one T cell receptor (beta chain) sequence. What it binds is not known. Everyone who donated was a Caucasian adult who lived in Nashville, Tennessee. These data originate in a study of shared clonotypes between healthy human individuals. The wider study: Ranging from 18 to 49 in age, donors were a couple of women and a few men. Broader study findings: A small donor pool kept down the genetic and exposure-history diversity that was represented. Only blood samples were collected, and tissue repertoires likely differ.

Germline loops: CDR1 LNHDA, CDR2 SQIVND (reference sequence). V shed 0 bases, J shed 4 bases, and the junction held 7 bases outside the gene matches. The CDR3 is 19 residues long. Generated by immunoSEQ multiplex PCR, the TCRdb table keeps only in-frame clones and is missing some. Of fewer than 600,000 clones listed, less than 85% are singletons. The chain is built from TRBV19 and TRBJ2-3; 16 bases map to TRBD2. The receptor's source is a woman aged 35 to 49 in good health. Some clones in this sample may be carry-over from other donors' samples. Sequencing was performed on PBMCs. The CDR3 bases are TGTGCCAGTAGTATAGATCCGGGACTAGCGGGAGGGACGCCAGATACGCAGTATTTT. Amino acids: CASSIDPGLAGGTPDTQYF.